The entry that follows covers one T cell receptor (beta chain) sequence. The V and J ends lost 7 bases and 5 bases, in that order; junction bases with no gene match: 7. CDR1 SQVTM and CDR2 ANQGSEA come from the germline V gene. This CDR3 spans 13 amino acids. Profiled with immunoSEQ multiplex PCR; TCRdb holds only in-frame clones, not every one. The sample has 150,000 to 200,000 clones; about 84% are singletons. This record belongs to a study of blood T cell repertoires in COVID-19. The TCR comes from a woman aged 25 to 39 who had recovered from COVID-19. The V call is TRBV29-1, the J call TRBJ1-2; 10 bases are a match to TRBD1. The sample was PBMCs or T cells enriched from blood (not recorded which). The CDR3 here is CSETGTGEYGYTF. CDR3 bases: TGCAGCGAGACCGGGACAGGGGAGTATGGCTACACCTTC. The full variable domain, rest sourced from reference TRBV29-1 and TRBJ1-2, is SAVISQKPSRDICQRGTSLTIQCQVDSQVTMMFWYRQQPGQSLTLIATANQGSEATYESGFVIDKFPISRPNLTFSTLTVSNMSPEDSSIYLCSETGTGEYGYTFGSGTRLTVV.